Listed here is a single TCR beta chain. The target antigen is unknown. The sample comes from a study of post-analysis software for immune sequencing data. Findings and caveats of the study: Under the F measure, samples that were prepared in one batch clustered strongly together. A few TRBV segments occurring more often in patients than controls included TRBV5-6, TRBV5-1 and TRBV20-1. A significant reduction in normalized Chao1 diversity was observed in multiple sclerosis patients versus controls.

cDNA libraries for TCR beta contained unique molecular identifiers. There were roughly 0.95 to 10 million T cells, and 450,000 to 550,000 cDNA molecules came from them. MiXCR, applied by TCRdb to the PCR reads, yields one record per CDR3 protein. The table records around 180,000 distinct CDR3 sequences, 30% of them present only once. The germline V gene encodes CDR1 SGDLS and CDR2 YYNGEE. CDR3 length: 16 residues. The V segment lost 4 bases and the J segment 3 bases; nucleotides outside the gene matches: 6. Sequencing was performed on blood. The sequence was obtained from a girl aged 10 to 17 with multiple sclerosis. The genes are TRBV9 and TRBJ1-4; TRBD1 matches at 10 bases. CDR3 loop: CASSPLDRGANEKLFF. The CDR3 region has the DNA TGTGCCAGCAGCCCCTTGGACAGGGGGGCTAATGAAAAACTGTTTTTT.